This is a list of T cell receptor beta chains from one sample in a study of blood T cells in healthy people across ages. TCRdb processed the 5' RACE reads anew with MiXCR; each CDR3 protein has one entry. The sample holds more than 600,000 distinct CDR3 sequences, 25% seen once. Separately, the same data were catalogued under a study of T cells of mothers and their children.

The sample consisted of blood. The receptors originated from a boy aged 5-17 years in good health. Both conserved end residues are part of each CDR3. The D gene is left open where the match is weak. Some rows have no size entry. The others give once, few or many, or a class for an expanded clone.

clone_size j_call d_call v_call cdr3_aa cdr3_nt
few TRBJ2-1 TRBD2 TRBV20-1 CSATSGGARNEQFF TGCAGTGCTACAAGCGGGGGGGCCAGAAATGAGCAGTTCTTC
few TRBJ1-5 - TRBV18 CASSPPLTQENQPQHF TGTGCCAGCTCACCACCATTAACACAGGAAAATCAGCCCCAGCATTTT
few TRBJ1-2 - TRBV11-3 CASSLESANYGYTF TGTGCCAGCAGCTTGGAATCAGCTAACTATGGCTACACCTTC
few TRBJ2-2 - TRBV3-1 CASSQENRDGELFF TGTGCCAGCAGCCAAGAAAATAGGGACGGGGAGCTGTTTTTT
- TRBJ2-7 TRBD1 TRBV11-2 CASSLDRQGASYEQYF TGTGCCAGCAGCTTAGACCGACAGGGGGCCTCCTACGAGCAGTACTTC
- TRBJ2-1 - TRBV7-9 CASSLERIYNEQFF TGTGCCAGCAGCTTGGAGCGGATTTACAATGAGCAGTTCTTC
- TRBJ2-1 - TRBV20-1 CSANPTGAYNEQFF TGCAGTGCTAACCCGACAGGTGCCTACAATGAGCAGTTCTTC
- TRBJ2-1 - TRBV5-1 CASSLEGVSDNEQFF TGCGCCAGCAGCCTGGAGGGGGTTTCTGACAATGAGCAGTTCTTC
few TRBJ2-3 - TRBV7-3 CASSLKATSHTDTQYF TGTGCCAGCAGCTTAAAAGCGACTAGTCATACAGATACGCAGTATTTT
- TRBJ2-1 - TRBV5-1 CASRGDRPNEQFF TGCGCCAGCAGGGGGGACCGTCCCAATGAGCAGTTCTTC
- TRBJ2-5 TRBD2 TRBV28 CASTGLAGLQETQYF TGTGCCAGCACAGGACTAGCGGGACTACAAGAGACCCAGTACTTC
many TRBJ2-5 - TRBV7-2 CASSLAGGRETQYF TGTGCCAGCAGCTTAGCGGGAGGACGGGAGACCCAGTACTTC
- TRBJ1-2 - TRBV27 CASLNSWGLPTF TGTGCCAGCCTAAACTCCTGGGGGCTTCCCACCTTC
few TRBJ2-1 - TRBV3-1 CASSQDELAQQFF TGTGCCAGCAGCCAAGATGAGCTAGCGCAACAGTTCTTC
- TRBJ1-2 - TRBV7-9 CASSDAQGGYTF TGTGCCTCTTCGGATGCTCAGGGTGGCTACACCTTC
- TRBJ2-2 - TRBV12-3/TRBV12-4 CASSFPPKGGAGELFF TGTGCCAGCAGTTTCCCCCCTAAAGGGGGGGCCGGGGAGCTGTTTTTT
many TRBJ2-1 - TRBV7-3 CASSLTAGNEQFF TGTGCCAGCAGCTTAACCGCGGGCAATGAGCAGTTCTTC
few TRBJ2-3 - TRBV6-6 CASSYQDPTDTQYF TGTGCCAGCAGTTACCAGGACCCCACAGATACGCAGTATTTT
few TRBJ1-5 - TRBV12-3/TRBV12-4 CASSLGGPQPQHF TGTGCCAGCAGTTTAGGGGGGCCGCAGCCCCAGCACTTT
few TRBJ2-7 - TRBV2 CASRDGLHEQYF TGTGCCAGCAGGGACGGTCTTCACGAGCAGTACTTC
few TRBJ2-5 - TRBV27 CASMPLLGGETQYF TGTGCCAGCATGCCGCTACTTGGGGGGGAGACCCAGTACTTC
few TRBJ1-5 - TRBV29-1 CSVWTGNSNQPQHF TGCAGCGTTTGGACGGGAAATAGCAATCAGCCCCAGCATTTT
- TRBJ2-7 TRBD2 TRBV4-1 CASSKGLAGGIPYEQYF TGCGCCAGCAGCAAGGGACTAGCGGGAGGCATCCCCTACGAGCAGTACTTC
- TRBJ1-1 TRBD1 TRBV29-1 CSVELPGGNTEAFF TGCAGCGTTGAATTACCAGGGGGGAACACTGAAGCTTTCTTT
- TRBJ2-5 TRBD1 TRBV5-4 CASTSRDREQYF TGTGCCAGCACGTCCCGGGACAGGGAGCAGTACTTC
once TRBJ2-2 - TRBV5-1 CASNYYGIVPSGELFF TGCGCCAGCAATTACTACGGTATTGTTCCGTCTGGGGAGCTGTTTTTT
few TRBJ1-1 - TRBV12-3/TRBV12-4 CASSHQQGGTEAFF TGTGCCAGCAGCCACCAACAGGGAGGAACTGAAGCTTTCTTT
- TRBJ2-3 - TRBV6-6 CASSFPVTTDTQYF TGTGCCAGCAGTTTTCCTGTGACGACAGATACGCAGTATTTT
- TRBJ1-1 - TRBV19 CASSISTGISFF TGTGCCAGTAGTATATCAACAGGAATATCTTTCTTT
few TRBJ2-7 - TRBV19 CASRDSASYEQYF TGTGCCAGTAGAGATAGCGCCAGCTACGAGCAGTACTTC
few TRBJ2-1 TRBD2 TRBV9 CASSAMSGRTYNEQFF TGTGCCAGCAGCGCCATGAGCGGGAGAACCTACAATGAGCAGTTCTTC
few TRBJ2-3 TRBD1 TRBV5-1 CASSPTGEADTQYF TGCGCCAGCAGCCCGACAGGGGAGGCAGATACGCAGTATTTT
few TRBJ2-7 TRBD2 TRBV6-6 CASSSGGARTYEQYF TGTGCCAGCAGTTCGGGGGGGGCCAGAACCTACGAGCAGTACTTC
- TRBJ1-1 - TRBV20-1 CSAQGGANLGNTEAFF TGCAGTGCCCAGGGCGGGGCAAACCTGGGGAACACTGAAGCTTTCTTT
few TRBJ1-1 - TRBV9 CASSVEFHTEAFF TGTGCCAGCAGCGTAGAATTCCACACTGAAGCTTTCTTT
- TRBJ1-2 - TRBV20-1 CRLRQAGYTF TGCAGACTCCGACAGGCTGGCTACACCTTC
- TRBJ1-2 - TRBV20-1 CSATRGEGYTF TGCAGTGCTACCCGGGGAGAAGGCTACACCTTC
few TRBJ1-5 - TRBV6-2/TRBV6-3 CASTNSWQPQHF TGTGCCAGCACCAACAGTTGGCAGCCCCAGCATTTT
- TRBJ2-5 - TRBV19 CASSALTRRQETQYF TGTGCCAGTAGCGCCCTGACTCGTAGGCAAGAGACCCAGTACTTC
- TRBJ2-7 TRBD2 TRBV6-5 CASSYSGLAGEQYF TGTGCCAGCAGTTACTCCGGACTAGCGGGCGAGCAGTACTTC
few TRBJ2-5 TRBD2 TRBV27 CASSLWGEGETQYF TGTGCCAGCAGTTTATGGGGGGAGGGAGAGACCCAGTACTTC
- TRBJ1-4 - TRBV13 CASSLERRDNEKLFF TGTGCCAGCAGCTTAGAGCGGCGGGACAATGAAAAACTGTTTTTT
few TRBJ2-5 TRBD1 TRBV2 CASIPGTVQETQYF TGTGCCAGCATCCCCGGGACAGTTCAAGAGACCCAGTACTTC
- TRBJ2-1 TRBD2 TRBV5-1 CASSVGLAGGGSYNEQFF TGCGCCAGCAGCGTCGGACTAGCGGGAGGCGGGTCCTACAATGAGCAGTTCTTC
- TRBJ2-7 - TRBV6-2/TRBV6-3 CASSQPGLLSYEQYF TGTGCCAGCAGTCAACCGGGACTCCTCTCCTACGAGCAGTACTTC